One sample yielded the 29 T cell receptor beta chains listed below, sequenced in a study of T cell changes during pregnancy in multiple sclerosis. Clones were read by immunoSEQ multiplex PCR, and TCRdb kept only the in-frame ones, dropping some. This table holds tens of thousands of clones, roughly nine tenths found once. Source: peripheral blood, taken in the third trimester of pregnancy. The origin of the receptors is a female donor with multiple sclerosis, enrolled in a pregnancy study.

The CDR3 is CASSLGQHEQYF. The DNA for the CDR3 is TGCGCCAGCAGCTTGGGGCAACACGAGCAGTACTTC. The chain links TRBV5-1 to TRBJ2-7; D is unresolved. V lost 0 bases, J lost 5 bases, and 6 bases lay in between. The CDR3 has 12 amino acids. Germline values: CDR1 SGHRS, CDR2 YFSETQ.

This rearrangement joins TRBV27 to TRBJ1-4; D perhaps matches TRBD1 (5 bases). CDR3 length equals 16 residues. CDR1 and CDR2 (germline): MNHEY, SMNVEV (reference sequence). V shed 1 base and J shed 2 bases, with 11 bases lying between them. The CDR3 sequence is CASSLWSGGTNEKLFF. The CDR3 DNA sequence: TGTGCCAGCAGTTTATGGTCGGGGGGGACTAATGAAAAACTGTTTTTT. Supplemented by reference TRBV27 and TRBJ1-4, the full variable domain reads EAQVTQNPRYLITVTGKKLTVTCSQNMNHEYMSWYRQDPGLGLRQIYYSMNVEVTDKGDVPEGYKVSRKEKRNFPLILESPSPNQTSLYFCASSLWSGGTNEKLFFGSGTQLSVL.

This clone was counted at least ten times. This chain uses TRBV10-3 with TRBJ1-5; D is unclear. The CDR3 spans 15 residues. Germline loops: CDR1 ENHRY, CDR2 SYGVKD. V was pared by 6 bases and J by 1 base, with 13 bases between. CDR3 in DNA: TGTGCCATCAGCATGGAGGGTCGAAGCAATCAGCCCCAGCATTTT. Amino acid sequence: CAISMEGRSNQPQHF.

The count of this clone is one. The chain is built from TRBV6-4 and TRBJ1-1; D remains ambiguous. The CDR3 has 16 residues. Per germline, CDR1 MRHNA and CDR2 SNTAGT. V gave up 3 bases and J gave up 4 bases, with 18 bases separating them. The CDR3 DNA is TGTGCCAGCAGTGATCACGCTGGCGGAGGGAGCACTGAAGCTTTCTTT. This sequence encodes CASSDHAGGGSTEAFF.

This chain uses TRBV5-1 with TRBJ2-3; the D gene is possibly TRBD2 (6 bases). Trimming shortened V by 0 bases and J by 6 bases, and 11 bases separated the two germline ends. Germline V gene data show CDR1 as SGHRS and CDR2 as YFSETQ. This CDR3 is built from 14 residues. CDR3 amino acids: CASSLEEGTDTQYF. As DNA, the CDR3 is TGCGCCAGCAGCTTGGAGGAGGGTACGGATACGCAGTATTTT.

V gene TRBV10-3 combines with J gene TRBJ2-7, with a weak D call TRBD1 (5 bases). The length of the CDR3 is 14 residues. Trimming left V 3 bases short and J 3 bases short, with 12 bases between. Looked up from germline, CDR1 is ENHRY and CDR2 is SYGVKD. The CDR3, as DNA: TGTGCCATCAGTGAAAGGACAACTGTCTACGAGCAGTACTTC. It translates to CAISERTTVYEQYF.

The CDR3 here is CASSLSDRETEAFF. CDR3 DNA sequence: TGTGCCAGCAGTTTATCTGACAGGGAGACTGAAGCTTTCTTT. The chain uses TRBV27 and TRBJ1-1, with 7 bases that match TRBD1. CDR3 length: 14 amino acids. Germline V CDR1 and CDR2: MNHEY, SMNVEV (reference sequence). V gave up 0 bases and J gave up 5 bases; unmatched junction bases: 3.

The chain uses TRBV6-6 and TRBJ1-3; D uncertain. Per the germline V gene, CDR1 is MNHNY and CDR2 is SVGAGI (reference sequence). Trimming removed 6 bases at V and 5 bases at J, with 14 bases between. The CDR3 loop spans 14 amino acids. The CDR3 sequence: CASSWGDDRNTIYF. The CDR3 DNA follows: TGTGCCAGCAGCTGGGGAGATGATCGAAACACCATATATTTT.

This chain uses TRBV7-9 with TRBJ2-7; tentatively, D is TRBD1 (5 bases). Trimming pared 1 base from V and 0 bases from J, leaving 10 bases between. The CDR3 contains 15 residues. Germline V gives CDR1 SEHNR, CDR2 FQNEAQ (reference sequence). The DNA of the CDR3 is TGTGCCAGCAGCTTAGTGGGGCAGCCCTCCTACGAGCAGTACTTC. Protein sequence: CASSLVGQPSYEQYF.

The V call is TRBV11-2, the J call TRBJ2-7, with D perhaps matching TRBD2 (6 bases). The V end lost 6 bases, the J end lost 3 bases, and 9 bases lay between the germline ends. This CDR3 spans 12 amino acids. Germline-derived CDR1 and CDR2 are SGHAT and FQNNGV. CDR3 DNA: TGTGCCAGCAGGAGACTAGACTACGAGCAGTACTTC. Encoded protein: CASRRLDYEQYF.

The rearrangement uses TRBV28 and TRBJ2-7, with 8 bases lining up with TRBD1. Per the germline V gene, CDR1 is MDHEN and CDR2 is SYDVKM. V lost 6 bases, J lost 2 bases, and 21 bases stayed unmatched. The CDR3 spans 19 residues. The CDR3 reads CASSRIQGAQRAPPYEQYF. The CDR3 nucleotides read TGTGCCAGCAGCCGTATTCAGGGGGCCCAGCGGGCTCCCCCCTACGAGCAGTACTTC.

The rearrangement uses TRBV28 and TRBJ1-5; no clear D. V gave up 4 bases and J gave up 6 bases, with 7 bases separating them. Germline V gives CDR1 MDHEN, CDR2 SYDVKM. The CDR3 totals 12 residues. CDR3 bases: TGTGCCAGCAGTTCCCCCGGTCAGCCCCAGCATTTT. This translates into CASSSPGQPQHF.

The rearrangement joins TRBV19 to TRBJ2-2; D is ambiguous. CDR1 is LNHDA and CDR2 is SQIVND in the germline V gene (reference sequence). Trimming took 7 bases from V and 1 from J, leaving 10 bases between them. The CDR3 extends over 14 amino acids. CDR3 sequence: CASTAVMNTGELFF. The DNA of the CDR3 is TGTGCCAGTACGGCGGTTATGAACACCGGGGAGCTGTTTTTT.

The V and J genes are TRBV7-2 and TRBJ2-1; 7 positions agree with TRBD2. V shed 5 bases, J shed 2 bases, and the junction held 6 bases outside the gene matches. CDR3 size: 15 residues. The germline gives CDR1 SGHTA, CDR2 FQGNSA. CDR3 sequence: CASSPGGRAYNEQFF. The CDR3 coding sequence is TGTGCCAGCAGCCCTGGGGGGAGGGCCTACAATGAGCAGTTCTTC.

This chain links TRBV5-1 with TRBJ1-2; 7 bases align to TRBD1. The CDR3 consists of 12 residues. The germline V gene encodes CDR1 SGHRS and CDR2 YFSETQ. Trimming cost V 4 bases and J 8 bases; bases outside gene matches: 5. The CDR3 loop reads CASSLDRDGYTF. CDR3 nucleotides: TGCGCCAGCAGCCTCGACAGGGACGGCTACACCTTC.

This clone turned up a few times. The chain has TRBV7-6 and TRBJ2-7, with TRBD2 matching 11 bases. CDR1 is SGHVS and CDR2 is FNYEAQ in the germline V gene. Trimming cost V 5 bases and J 6 bases; bases outside gene matches: 12. The CDR3 is 16 residues long. The CDR3, as DNA: TGTGCCAGCAGCGAGGTTAGCGGGAGGGCCGCGGGCGAGCAGTACTTC. Protein: CASSEVSGRAAGEQYF. Based on the CDR3 plus reference TRBV7-6 and TRBJ2-7, the full variable domain is GAGVSQSPRYKVTKRGQDVALRCDPISGHVSLYWYRQALGQGPEFLTYFNYEAQQDKSGLPNDRFSAERPEGSISTLTIQRTEQRDSAMYRCASSEVSGRAAGEQYFGPGTRLTVT.

The gene calls are TRBV29-1 and TRBJ2-7; 8 nucleotides match TRBD1. J gave up 9 bases and V 5 bases, and 12 bases lay outside the gene matches. This CDR3 comprises 13 residues. Germline V lookup: CDR1 SQVTM, CDR2 ANQGSEA. The CDR3 reads CSVQVDREVPQYF. Written as DNA, the CDR3 is TGCAGCGTTCAGGTGGACAGGGAAGTTCCGCAGTACTTC.

The chain recombines TRBV2 with TRBJ2-7; 11 positions agree with TRBD2. The CDR3 covers 14 residues. Germline V gives CDR1 SNHLY, CDR2 FYNNEI. Losses at the gene ends were 2 bases for V and 4 bases for J; bases not matched to a gene: 1. This chain's CDR3 is CASSELAGGYEQYF. DNA for the CDR3: TGTGCCAGCAGTGAACTAGCGGGAGGTTACGAGCAGTACTTC.

CDR3 DNA: TGTGCCAGCCGGGATTTTAACTATGGCTACACCTTC. This encodes CASRDFNYGYTF. This rearrangement joins TRBV6-1 to TRBJ1-2; D gene unclear. Per germline, CDR1 MNHNS and CDR2 SASEGT. The CDR3 runs to 12 residues. The ends were cut back, 8 bases at V and 1 base at J, with 8 bases in the middle.

CDR3 sequence reads: CASSQDHPSSGNTIYF. In DNA, the CDR3 is TGTGCCAGCAGCCAAGACCACCCGAGCTCTGGAAACACCATATATTTT. The chain joins TRBV4-2 to TRBJ1-3; D is unresolved. The CDR3 totals 16 residues. CDR1 is LGHNA and CDR2 is YNFKEQ in the germline V gene. V was pared by 0 bases and J by 0 bases, with 9 bases between.

V is TRBV7-3 and J is TRBJ1-2, with 7 bases identical to TRBD1. The CDR3 consists of 16 residues. In germline, CDR1 is SGHTA, CDR2 FQGTGA. V was clipped by 2 bases and J by 6 bases; unmatched bases: 12. The CDR3 coding sequence is TGTGCCAGCAGCTTACGACAGGGTCGGGGGACCGATGGCTACACCTTC. Residues: CASSLRQGRGTDGYTF. The full variable domain, with the rest looked up from reference TRBV7-3 and TRBJ1-2, is GAGVSQTPSNKVTEKGKYVELRCDPISGHTALYWYRQSLGQGPEFLIYFQGTGAADDSGLPNDRFFAVRPEGSVSTLKIQRTERGDSAVYLCASSLRQGRGTDGYTFGSGTRLTVV.

The chain has TRBV5-5 and TRBJ1-1; 7 positions agree with TRBD1. This CDR3 has 14 residues. CDR1 SGHKS and CDR2 YYEKEE come from the germline V gene (reference sequence). V was pared by 1 base and J by 4 bases, with 4 bases of the junction left unmatched. The CDR3 nucleotides are TGTGCCAGCAGCTTGTTGGCAGGGGGCACTGAAGCTTTCTTT. Amino acids: CASSLLAGGTEAFF.

J is TRBJ2-7 and V is TRBV27; 7 bases are a match to TRBD1. The germline V gene encodes CDR1 MNHEY and CDR2 SMNVEV (reference sequence). J lost 4 bases, V lost 6 bases, and 6 bases had no gene match. CDR3 length equals 13 residues. The CDR3 coding sequence is TGTGCCAGCAGCCTGGGGACAGCGTACGAGCAGTACTTC. Protein product: CASSLGTAYEQYF.

The rearrangement uses TRBV2 and TRBJ2-2; maybe TRBD2 (6 bases). The germline gives CDR1 SNHLY, CDR2 FYNNEI. The CDR3 is 15 residues long. The V and J ends lost 6 bases and 2 bases respectively, with 13 bases between them. The CDR3 bases are TGTGCCAGCAGGGCCGGGACTCGAAACACCGGGGAGCTGTTTTTT. It is translated as CASRAGTRNTGELFF.

The rearrangement links TRBV19 to TRBJ1-3, with D uncertain. The CDR3 contains 14 residues. Germline-derived CDR1 and CDR2 are LNHDA and SQIVND (reference sequence). Trimming removed 5 bases at V and 7 bases at J, with 15 bases between. CDR3 sequence reads: CASSSGPDRNTIYF. The CDR3 nucleotides read TGTGCCAGTAGTTCTGGGCCAGATCGGAACACCATATATTTT.

This clone occurred once. The chain links TRBV28 to TRBJ2-3; 7 bases agree with TRBD1. CDR3 size: 15 residues. V trimming: 3 bases; J trimming: 3 bases; junction bases outside the gene matches: 6. CDR1 and CDR2 (germline): MDHEN, SYDVKM. CDR3 residues: CASSLTGKFTDTQYF. The CDR3 region has the DNA TGTGCCAGCAGTTTGACAGGGAAGTTTACAGATACGCAGTATTTT. Based on the CDR3 plus reference TRBV28 and TRBJ2-3, the full variable domain is DVKVTQSSRYLVKRTGEKVFLECVQDMDHENMFWYRQDPGLGLRLIYFSYDVKMKEKGDIPEGYSVSREKKERFSLILESASTNQTSMYLCASSLTGKFTDTQYFGPGTRLTVL.

The gene calls are TRBV4-1 and TRBJ2-1, with D uncertain. The V end was cut by 5 bases, the J end by 8 bases, with 19 bases between. Germline CDR1 reads MGHRA; CDR2 reads YSYEKL. The CDR3 loop spans 15 amino acids. The CDR3 sequence is CASSNPGSLLDEQFF. The CDR3 nucleotides are TGCGCCAGCAGCAATCCGGGTAGCCTCTTAGATGAGCAGTTCTTC.

V gene TRBV4-2 combines with J gene TRBJ2-2; perhaps TRBD1 as D (6 bases). CDR1 and CDR2 from the germline V gene are LGHNA and YNFKEQ. There are 14 residues in the CDR3. With 7 bases removed from V and 5 bases from J, the gap between germline ends came to 14 bases. This CDR3 is CASKETGETGELFF. The CDR3 DNA reads TGTGCCAGCAAAGAGACAGGTGAAACCGGGGAGCTGTTTTTT.

The V call is TRBV5-4, the J call TRBJ1-2; D possibly corresponds to TRBD1 (5 bases). The V gene's germline CDR1 is SGHNT and CDR2 YYREEE (reference sequence). The CDR3 consists of 14 residues. V shed 0 bases and J shed 10 bases, with 16 bases lying between them. Here the CDR3 DNA reads TGTGCCAGCAGCTTGGGGGGCAGGGCTATAGCCTACACCTTC. The encoded protein is CASSLGGRAIAYTF.